The 30 T cell receptor beta chains reported below all come from one sample, sequenced in a study of blood T cell repertoires in COVID-19. Generated by immunoSEQ multiplex PCR, the TCRdb table keeps only in-frame clones and is missing some. The sample carries about 73,000 clones, roughly 89% recorded once. Sequenced: peripheral blood. All receptors derive from a man older than 75 with acute or convalescent COVID-19.

J is TRBJ1-2 and V is TRBV28; 7 nucleotides align to TRBD1. Germline assignment: CDR1 MDHEN and CDR2 SYDVKM. J was trimmed by 3 bases and V by 6 bases; bases with no gene match: 4. There are 13 residues in the CDR3. In DNA form, the CDR3 reads TGTGCCAGCAGCCGGGGACAGCACTATGGCTACACCTTC. It is translated as CASSRGQHYGYTF.

This clone was counted a few times. The genes are TRBV10-3 and TRBJ2-1; 8 bases fit TRBD1. The CDR3 spans 15 residues. CDR1 is ENHRY and CDR2 is SYGVKD in the germline V gene. The V segment lost 5 bases and the J segment 4 bases; nucleotides outside the gene matches: 7. The DNA for the CDR3 is TGTGCCATCAGTTCCGGGACAGGCGTATACAATGAGCAGTTCTTC. This sequence encodes CAISSGTGVYNEQFF.

The V and J genes are TRBV7-9 and TRBJ2-5, with a possible D match to TRBD1 (6 bases). CDR1 is SEHNR and CDR2 is FQNEAQ in the germline V gene (reference sequence). The CDR3 loop spans 18 amino acids. Trimming removed 5 bases from V and 2 bases from J, with 24 bases in between. CDR3 protein: CASSPRSVPKRGQETQYF. CDR3 bases: TGTGCCAGCAGCCCCCGCTCGGTCCCGAAGAGGGGGCAAGAGACCCAGTACTTC.

The rearrangement joins TRBV6-5 to TRBJ1-6, with unresolved D. Germline V CDR1 and CDR2: MNHEY, SVGAGI. The germline V and J ends were trimmed by 2 bases and 9 bases, with 5 bases remaining between them. The CDR3 consists of 12 residues. CDR3 sequence: CASSYEGSPLHF. The CDR3 DNA reads as TGTGCCAGCAGTTACGAGGGTTCACCCCTCCACTTT.

The V gene is TRBV5-1, the J gene TRBJ2-3; the match to TRBD1 covers 12 bases. The CDR3 has 17 amino acids. J was trimmed by 4 bases and V by 1 base; bases with no gene match: 7. CDR1 SGHRS and CDR2 YFSETQ come from the germline V gene. The CDR3 DNA is TGCGCCAGCAGCTTGTTGGCGGGGACAGGGGGCGCAGATACGCAGTATTTT. Protein: CASSLLAGTGGADTQYF.

This clone showed up just once. This sequence joins TRBV27 and TRBJ1-4, with a weak D call TRBD1 (6 bases). The CDR3 spans 15 residues. The germline V and J ends were trimmed by 5 bases and 4 bases, with 14 bases remaining between them. Germline V gene lookup returns CDR1 MNHEY and CDR2 SMNVEV (reference sequence). This chain's CDR3 is CASSPQGGLNEKLFF. CDR3 DNA sequence: TGTGCCAGCAGTCCCCAAGGGGGTCTTAATGAAAAACTGTTTTTT.

The CDR3 nucleotides are TGTGCCAGCAGCTTGGCCGGGATTGATGGCTACACCTTC. Translating gives CASSLAGIDGYTF. The chain has TRBV5-4 and TRBJ1-2; no reliable D call. The V gene's germline CDR1 is SGHNT and CDR2 YYREEE (reference sequence). With 0 bases removed from V and 6 bases from J, the gap between germline ends came to 9 bases. CDR3 length: 13 amino acids.

The gene calls are TRBV10-3 and TRBJ1-5; D uncertain. Germline CDR1 ENHRY, CDR2 SYGVKD. The germline V and J ends were trimmed by 3 bases and 1 base, with 7 bases remaining between them. This CDR3 spans 14 amino acids. DNA for the CDR3: TGTGCCATCAGTGAACTAGGGAGCAATCAGCCCCAGCATTTT. This codes for CAISELGSNQPQHF.

The J gene is TRBJ1-2, the V gene TRBV3-1 (or the pseudogene TRBV3-2); 10 bases line up with TRBD1. Germline CDR1 LGHDT, CDR2 YNNKEL (reference sequence). After removal of 4 bases from V and 3 bases from J, the junction contained 2 bases not matched to a gene. This CDR3 comprises 14 residues. CDR3 region: CASSRQGADYGYTF. CDR3 nucleotides: TGTGCCAGCAGCCGACAGGGGGCTGACTATGGCTACACCTTC.

The chain recombines TRBV7-3 with TRBJ2-2; TRBD1 is a possible D gene (6 bases). Trimming removed 2 bases at V and 6 bases at J, with 16 bases between. Germline V CDR1 and CDR2: SGHTA, FQGTGA. This CDR3 contains 16 residues. The CDR3 spells CASSLQTPGAAGELFF. The CDR3 DNA reads TGTGCCAGCAGCTTACAGACCCCAGGGGCGGCCGGGGAGCTGTTTTTT.

This CDR3 is CASTAGLENTIYF. Written as DNA, the CDR3 is TGTGCCTCGACCGCAGGCTTAGAAAACACCATATATTTT. This chain connects TRBV30 to TRBJ1-3; D call uncertain. The CDR3 length is 13 residues. With 7 bases removed from V and 6 bases from J, the gap between germline ends came to 16 bases. The germline V gene has CDR1 GTSNPN and CDR2 SVGIG (reference sequence).

The chain has TRBV4-2 and TRBJ2-1; TRBD2 matches at 10 bases. The J segment lost 4 bases and the V segment lost 1 base, leaving 1 base of the junction unmatched. Germline V CDR1 and CDR2: LGHNA, YNFKEQ. There are 15 residues in the CDR3. The CDR3 here is CASSQASGGYNEQFF. DNA of the CDR3: TGTGCCAGCAGCCAAGCTAGCGGGGGTTACAATGAGCAGTTCTTC.

V and J are TRBV2 and TRBJ2-5, with a tentative D call TRBD1 (7 bases). This CDR3 has 17 residues. Germline V gene data show CDR1 as SNHLY and CDR2 as FYNNEI. V was shortened by 0 bases and J by 5 bases, with 19 bases between the two germline ends. The CDR3 here is CASSEAQIRDSGETQYF. The CDR3 DNA reads as TGTGCCAGCAGTGAAGCGCAGATCCGGGACAGCGGGGAGACCCAGTACTTC.

Concerning this clone: The identical CDR3 is also encoded by other nucleotide sequences in the sample. CDR3 sequence reads: CASSLSSGNQETQYF. The CDR3 nucleotides read TGTGCCAGCAGCTTGTCTAGCGGGAACCAAGAGACCCAGTACTTC. The chain uses TRBV5-4 and TRBJ2-5; 9 nucleotides match TRBD2. The V segment lost 1 base and the J segment 0 bases; nucleotides outside the gene matches: 1. Germline assignment: CDR1 SGHNT and CDR2 YYREEE (reference sequence). The CDR3 runs 15 residues.

This sequence joins TRBV3-1 (or the pseudogene TRBV3-2) and TRBJ2-2; the match to TRBD1 covers 8 bases. V lost 4 bases, J lost 8 bases, and 3 bases stayed unmatched. Germline V gene data show CDR1 as LGHDT and CDR2 as YNNKEL (reference sequence). This CDR3 comprises 13 residues. The CDR3 is CASSPGGSGELFF. The DNA of the CDR3 is TGTGCCAGCAGCCCAGGGGGCTCGGGGGAGCTGTTTTTT.

The gene calls are TRBV24-1 and TRBJ1-1; 8 positions agree with TRBD1. The J segment lost 6 bases and the V segment lost 2 bases, leaving 13 bases of the junction unmatched. The CDR3 covers 17 residues. The germline gives CDR1 KGHDR, CDR2 SFDVKD. The CDR3 DNA reads as TGTGCCACCAGTGATTCTTCCTACAGGGGGTCAGGTCCTGAAGCTTTCTTT. This codes for CATSDSSYRGSGPEAFF.

This clone was seen more than once but under ten times. This chain joins TRBV28 and TRBJ2-1; D perhaps matches TRBD2 (7 bases). Trimming left V 5 bases short and J 7 bases short, with 18 bases between. Germline CDR1 is MDHEN and CDR2 is SYDVKM. CDR3 length: 15 amino acids. The CDR3 is CASSRGGSQVNEQFF. The CDR3 region has the DNA TGTGCCAGCAGTAGGGGGGGGTCTCAGGTAAATGAGCAGTTCTTC.

The chain uses TRBV6-5 and TRBJ1-1, with a weak D call TRBD1 (5 bases). V dropped 9 bases and J dropped 5 bases, with 16 bases sitting between them. This CDR3 spans 13 amino acids. Germline CDR1 and CDR2: MNHEY and SVGAGI. CDR3 residues: CASSDRSGTEAFF. The CDR3 DNA follows: TGTGCCAGTTCCGACAGATCGGGTACTGAAGCTTTCTTT.

This chain uses TRBV18 with TRBJ2-3; TRBD2 is a possible D gene (5 bases). Trimming cost V 3 bases and J 6 bases, with 10 bases left between them. The germline V gene has CDR1 KGHSH and CDR2 LQKENI. This CDR3 region has 13 residues. The CDR3 DNA sequence: TGTGCCAGCTCACCCCCCGGGGTTGATACGCAGTATTTT. This codes for CASSPPGVDTQYF.

This clone was observed a handful of times. The J gene is TRBJ2-1, the V gene TRBV2, with D unclear. The V gene's germline CDR1 is SNHLY and CDR2 FYNNEI. V was cut by 4 bases and J by 7 bases, with 8 bases left in between. CDR3 length: 12 amino acids. The CDR3 bases are TGTGCCAGCAGTGGCGAGGTTAATGAGCAGTTCTTC. Its translation: CASSGEVNEQFF.

V usage is TRBV27 and J usage is TRBJ1-1; the match to TRBD1 covers 7 bases. CDR3 length equals 15 residues. V was pared by 2 bases and J by 4 bases, with 7 bases of the junction left unmatched. From germline, CDR1 is MNHEY and CDR2 SMNVEV (reference sequence). CDR3 amino acids: CASSLVRTGVTEAFF. CDR3 in DNA: TGTGCCAGCAGTTTAGTCAGGACAGGCGTCACTGAAGCTTTCTTT.

The rearrangement joins TRBV25-1 to TRBJ1-2; D not resolved. The CDR3 loop spans 13 amino acids. V lost 2 bases, J lost 4 bases, and 8 bases lay in between. The germline gives CDR1 MGHDK, CDR2 SYGVNS. The CDR3 DNA reads TGTGCCAGCAGTGAAGCCAACTCCTATGGCTACACCTTC. Its protein product is CASSEANSYGYTF.

The genes are TRBV28 and TRBJ2-7; 10 nucleotides align to TRBD2. CDR1 is MDHEN and CDR2 is SYDVKM in the germline V gene. This CDR3 has 14 residues. With V trimmed by 6 bases and J by 5 bases, 7 bases remained unmatched. For the CDR3, the DNA is TGTGCCAGCAGCCGTAGCGGGGGGTTGAACGAGCAGTACTTC. This translates into CASSRSGGLNEQYF.

The rearrangement joins TRBV24-1 to TRBJ1-2; 7 nucleotides line up with TRBD1. J gave up 0 bases and V 3 bases, and 6 bases lay outside the gene matches. Germline values: CDR1 KGHDR, CDR2 SFDVKD. The CDR3 spans 16 residues. The CDR3 DNA reads as TGTGCCACCAGTGATGCCGGGACAGCGGCTAACTATGGCTACACCTTC. It encodes CATSDAGTAANYGYTF.

The chain combines TRBV3-1 (or the pseudogene TRBV3-2) with TRBJ1-4; no clear D. V shed 5 bases and J shed 4 bases, with 11 bases lying between them. There are 14 residues in the CDR3. Germline lookup yields CDR1 LGHDT and CDR2 YNNKEL (reference sequence). CDR3 in amino acids: CASSYRVDNEKLFF. The CDR3 nucleotides are TGTGCCAGCAGCTACAGAGTAGATAATGAAAAACTGTTTTTT.

This rearrangement joins TRBV11-3 to TRBJ2-1, with 10 bases that match TRBD1. The CDR3 loop spans 15 amino acids. Germline V gene lookup returns CDR1 SGHNT and CDR2 YENEEA. V was clipped by 5 bases and J by 5 bases; unmatched bases: 6. CDR3 sequence: CASSPGQGEDNEQFF. In DNA, the CDR3 is TGTGCCAGCAGCCCAGGACAGGGGGAGGACAATGAGCAGTTCTTC.

The chain has TRBV2 and TRBJ1-1; D not certain. The CDR3 contains 13 residues. Germline V gives CDR1 SNHLY, CDR2 FYNNEI. The germline V and J ends were trimmed by 8 bases and 5 bases, with 15 bases remaining between them. The CDR3: CASLRVSRTEAFF. The CDR3 region has the DNA TGTGCCAGCCTGAGGGTCAGTCGAACTGAAGCTTTCTTT. The whole variable domain, filled in from reference TRBV2 and TRBJ1-1, reads EPEVTQTPSHQVTQMGQEVILRCVPISNHLYFYWYRQILGQKVEFLVSFYNNEISEKSEIFDDQFSVERPDGSNFTLKIRSTKLEDSAMYFCASLRVSRTEAFFGQGTRLTVV.

The chain has TRBV7-6 and TRBJ1-6; the D is unclear. V was trimmed by 5 bases and J by 10 bases, leaving 15 bases between them. From germline, CDR1 is SGHVS and CDR2 FNYEAQ. The CDR3 is 14 amino acids. The CDR3 coding sequence is TGTGCCAGCAGCCCCGGACTGTCTGGGTCACCCCTCCACTTT. It codes for CASSPGLSGSPLHF. Full variable domain (missing parts from reference TRBV7-6 and TRBJ1-6): GAGVSQSPRYKVTKRGQDVALRCDPISGHVSLYWYRQALGQGPEFLTYFNYEAQQDKSGLPNDRFSAERPEGSISTLTIQRTEQRDSAMYRCASSPGLSGSPLHFGNGTRLTVT.

In this sample, this clone turned up a few times. J is TRBJ2-2 and V is TRBV10-1; D is possibly TRBD2 (5 bases). The CDR3 length is 15 residues. Germline loops: CDR1 WNHNN, CDR2 SYGVQD (reference sequence). V gave up 5 bases and J gave up 1 base, with 11 bases separating them. This chain's CDR3 is CASSWAGENTGELFF. The DNA of the CDR3 is TGCGCCAGCAGTTGGGCGGGTGAGAACACCGGGGAGCTGTTTTTT.

The sample holds a few counts of this clone. This rearrangement joins TRBV27 to TRBJ2-7; a possible D gene is TRBD1 (6 bases). The CDR3 sequence is 16 residues long. Per the germline V gene, CDR1 is MNHEY and CDR2 is SMNVEV (reference sequence). Trimming left V 0 bases short and J 0 bases short, with 12 bases between. CDR3 in amino acids: CASSLSLGQYSYEQYF. The CDR3 bases are TGTGCCAGCAGTTTATCTCTAGGACAGTACTCCTACGAGCAGTACTTC.